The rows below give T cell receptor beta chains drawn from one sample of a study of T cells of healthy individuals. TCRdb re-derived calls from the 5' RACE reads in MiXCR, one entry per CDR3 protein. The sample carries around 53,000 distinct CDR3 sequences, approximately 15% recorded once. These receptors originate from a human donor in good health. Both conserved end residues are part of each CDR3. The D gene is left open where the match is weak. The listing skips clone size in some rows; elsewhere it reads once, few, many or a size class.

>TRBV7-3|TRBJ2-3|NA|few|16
TGTGCCAGCAGCTTATGGGGACCCCCCAACACAGATACGCAGTATTTT
CASSLWGPPNTDTQYF
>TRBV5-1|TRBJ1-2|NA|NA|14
TGCGCCAGCAGCTTCGCCGGCAATAACTATGGCTACACCTTC
CASSFAGNNYGYTF
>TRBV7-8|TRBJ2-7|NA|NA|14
TGTGCCAGCAGCTTAGGACCCAGCTCCTACGAGCAGTACTTC
CASSLGPSSYEQYF
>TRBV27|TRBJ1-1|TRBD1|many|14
TGTGCCAGCAGTCGTCGGGACAGATACACTGAAGCTTTCTTT
CASSRRDRYTEAFF
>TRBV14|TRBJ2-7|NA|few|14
TGTGCCAGCAGCCAAGATACCCAAGTCGGGGAGCAGTACTTC
CASSQDTQVGEQYF
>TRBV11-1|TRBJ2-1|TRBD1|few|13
TGTGCCAGCAGCGTCGACAGGGGGGACGAGCAGTTCTTC
CASSVDRGDEQFF
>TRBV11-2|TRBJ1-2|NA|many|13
TGTGCCAGCAGCTTAGCGGACAGCTATGGCTACACCTTC
CASSLADSYGYTF
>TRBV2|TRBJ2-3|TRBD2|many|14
TGTGCCAGCAGTGTTACTGCGGGGGGGGATACGCAGTATTTT
CASSVTAGGDTQYF
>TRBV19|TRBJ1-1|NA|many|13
TGTGCCAGCCAGAGGGACCCCGGGCGGGTAGCTTTCTTT
CASQRDPGRVAFF
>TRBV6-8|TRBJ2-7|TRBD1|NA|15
TGTGCCAGCAGAAAGACAGGGGCCCACTCCTACGAGCTGTACTTC
CASRKTGAHSYELYF
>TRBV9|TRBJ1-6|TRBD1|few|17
TGTGCCAGCAGCGTTTCCGGGACAGGAGCTGGTAATTCACCCCTCCACTTT
CASSVSGTGAGNSPLHF
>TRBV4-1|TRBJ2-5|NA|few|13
TGCGCCAGCTTTGATTTTCTATCCGAGACCCAGTACTTC
CASFDFLSETQYF
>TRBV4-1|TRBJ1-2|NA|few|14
TGCGCCAGCAGCCAACTAACTACGGGTTATGGCTACACCTTC
CASSQLTTGYGYTF
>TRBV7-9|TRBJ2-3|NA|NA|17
TGTGTCAGCAGCTTAGCGCGGGGGACAGGACCCACAGATACGCAGTATTTT
CVSSLARGTGPTDTQYF
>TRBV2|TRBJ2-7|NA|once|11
TGTGCCGTCGGCGGGCGGACCGAGCAGTACTTC
CAVGGRTEQYF
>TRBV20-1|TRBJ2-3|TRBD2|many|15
TGCAGTGCTCTTCTAGCGGGAGGGTCGCGAGATACGCAGTATTTT
CSALLAGGSRDTQYF
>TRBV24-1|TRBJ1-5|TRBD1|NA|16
TGTGCCACCAGTGAGGGTGGGACAGATAGCAATCAGCCCCAGCATTTT
CATSEGGTDSNQPQHF
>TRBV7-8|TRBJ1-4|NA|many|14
TGTGCCAGCAGCTCGGGGGGGGTGGGTGAAAAACTGTTTTTT
CASSSGGVGEKLFF
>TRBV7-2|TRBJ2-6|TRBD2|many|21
TGTGCCAGCAGCTTCCTGGCAACGGGACTAGCGCTTAGCTCTGGGGCCAACGTCCTGACTTTC
CASSFLATGLALSSGANVLTF
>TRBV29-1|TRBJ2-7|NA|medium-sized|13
TGCAGCGTTGAGGACAGTCACTCCTACGAGCAGTACTTC
CSVEDSHSYEQYF
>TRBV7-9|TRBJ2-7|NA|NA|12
TGTGCCGGATCGCGAAGCTCCTACGAGCAGTACTTC
CAGSRSSYEQYF
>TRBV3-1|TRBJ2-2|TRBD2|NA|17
TGTGCCAGCAGCCACCTTTCCCGGCTAGCGGAACCCGGGGAGCTGTTTTTT
CASSHLSRLAEPGELFF
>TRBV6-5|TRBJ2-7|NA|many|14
TGTGCCAGCAGCCAGGGGAGGGGACGAAACGAGCAGTACTTC
CASSQGRGRNEQYF
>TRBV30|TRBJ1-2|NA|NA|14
TGTGCCTGGAGTTCGACGGGCCGGGGGTATGGCTACACCTTC
CAWSSTGRGYGYTF
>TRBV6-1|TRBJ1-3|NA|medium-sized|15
TGTGCCAGCAGTGAAGTGCCGTCCTCTGGAAACACCATATATTTT
CASSEVPSSGNTIYF
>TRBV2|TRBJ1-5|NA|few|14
TGTGCCAGCAGTGACACCGCGGGCAATCAGCCCCAGCATTTT
CASSDTAGNQPQHF
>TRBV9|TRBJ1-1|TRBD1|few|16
TGTGCCAGCAGCGTGGGACAGGGGAACGGGAACACTGAAGCTTTCTTT
CASSVGQGNGNTEAFF
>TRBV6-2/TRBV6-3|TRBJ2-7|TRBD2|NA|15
TGTGCCAGCAGTCCGCCCGGGACTAGCTCCTACGAGCAGTACTTC
CASSPPGTSSYEQYF
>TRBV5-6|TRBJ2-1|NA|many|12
TGTGCCAGCAGCTTGGGGGGGAATGAGCAGTTCTTC
CASSLGGNEQFF
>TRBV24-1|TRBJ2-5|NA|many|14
TGTGCCACCAGTAGCCGGGTTTTTGGGGAGACCCAGTACTTC
CATSSRVFGETQYF
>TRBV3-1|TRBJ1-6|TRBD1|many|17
TGTGCCAGCAGCCAAGCGGACAGGGACAGGGGTAGGTCACCCCTCCACTTT
CASSQADRDRGRSPLHF
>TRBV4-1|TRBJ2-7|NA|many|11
TGCGCCAGCAGCCAATCCTACGAGCAGTACTTC
CASSQSYEQYF
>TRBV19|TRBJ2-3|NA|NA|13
TGTGCCAGTAGTATATGGGGGGCAGATACGCAGTATTTT
CASSIWGADTQYF
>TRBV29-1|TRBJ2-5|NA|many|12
TGCAGCGTTACCCAGGGTAGGGAGACCCAGTACTTC
CSVTQGRETQYF
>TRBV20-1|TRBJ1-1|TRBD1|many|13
TGCAGTGCTAGACCTCCGGGACAGACTGAAGCTTTCTTT
CSARPPGQTEAFF
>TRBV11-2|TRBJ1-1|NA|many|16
TGTGCCAGCAGCTTATCTGGGGAGATCCTTGGGAGTGAAGCTTTCTTT
CASSLSGEILGSEAFF
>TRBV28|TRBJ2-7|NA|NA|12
TGTGCCAGCCGGACGAGCTCCTACGAGCAGTACTTC
CASRTSSYEQYF
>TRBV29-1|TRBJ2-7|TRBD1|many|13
TGCAGCGTGGGGACAGGGGGCGCCTACGAGCAGTACTTC
CSVGTGGAYEQYF
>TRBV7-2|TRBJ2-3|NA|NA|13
TGTGCCAGCAGCCCACAGGGGGGGACAGCGCAACATTTT
CASSPQGGTAQHF
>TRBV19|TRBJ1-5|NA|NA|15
TGTGCCAGTAGACCCCAGGGTCTGGAAAATCAGCCCCAGCATTTT
CASRPQGLENQPQHF
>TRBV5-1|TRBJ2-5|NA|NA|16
TGCGCCAGCAGCTTGGAACCCGGGGGAGCGATGGAGACCCAGTACTTC
CASSLEPGGAMETQYF
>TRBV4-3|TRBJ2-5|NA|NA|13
TGCGCCAGCAGCCATTTGGGGGGAGAGACCCAGTACTTC
CASSHLGGETQYF
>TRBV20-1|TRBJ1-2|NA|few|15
TGCAGTGCTAGAGATGGATCCAGCCTAGGGGGGGGCTACACCTTC
CSARDGSSLGGGYTF
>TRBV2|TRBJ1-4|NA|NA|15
TGTGCCAGCAGTGCGTTCGGGACCTTAAATGAAAAACTGTTTTTC
CASSAFGTLNEKLFF
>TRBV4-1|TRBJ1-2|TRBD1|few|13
TGCGCCAGCAGCCCTAGACAGGGGTATGGCTACACCTTC
CASSPRQGYGYTF
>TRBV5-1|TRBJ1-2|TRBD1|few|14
TGCGCCAGCAGCTTGGGACAGGGGGTACGGGGCTACACCTTC
CASSLGQGVRGYTF
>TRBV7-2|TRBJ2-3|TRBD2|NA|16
TGTGCCAGCAGCTTAAATACGGGGGGGGCGACAGATACGCAGTATTTT
CASSLNTGGATDTQYF
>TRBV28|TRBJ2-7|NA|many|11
TGTGCCAGCAGCCCTACGTATGAGCAGTACTTC
CASSPTYEQYF
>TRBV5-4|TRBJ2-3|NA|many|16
TGTGCCAGCAGCTTGGACAGGACGCAAGGGACAGATACGCAGTATTTT
CASSLDRTQGTDTQYF
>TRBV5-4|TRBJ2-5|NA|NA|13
TGTGCCAGCAGCTTGTCAGCAGAAGAGACCCAGTACTTC
CASSLSAEETQYF
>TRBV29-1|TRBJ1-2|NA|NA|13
TGCAGCGTTGAATCCGGGACCGCGTATGGCTACACCTTC
CSVESGTAYGYTF